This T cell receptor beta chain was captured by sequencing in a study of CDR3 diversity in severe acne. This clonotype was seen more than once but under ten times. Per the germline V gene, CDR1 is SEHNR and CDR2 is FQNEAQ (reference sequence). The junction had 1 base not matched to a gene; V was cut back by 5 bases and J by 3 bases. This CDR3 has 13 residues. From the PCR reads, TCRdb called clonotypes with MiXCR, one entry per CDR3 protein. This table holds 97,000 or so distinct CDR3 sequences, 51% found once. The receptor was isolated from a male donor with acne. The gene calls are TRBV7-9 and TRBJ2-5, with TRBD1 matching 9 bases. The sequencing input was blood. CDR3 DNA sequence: TGTGCCAGCAGCCGGACAGGGGAAGAGACCCAGTACTTC. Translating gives CASSRTGEETQYF.